This TCR beta chain was recorded in a study of identical twins. Study-level results: The study found weaker excess twin sharing in beta out-of-frame sequences.

MiXCR, run by TCRdb on the 5' RACE reads, gives a single entry per CDR3 protein. The sample contains 450,000 or so distinct CDR3 sequences, over 12% of which appear only once. The V and J ends lost 4 bases and 10 bases respectively, with 14 bases between them. The CDR3 has 12 residues. CDR1 and CDR2 (germline): SQVTM, ANQGSEA. This clonotype was observed a handful of times. What it recognizes is unknown. The donors were all healthy and Caucasian. This sample also appeared in a second study, on yellow fever vaccine responses in identical twins.

The source is a woman aged 18-30 years in good health. The specimen sequenced was CD4+ T cells sorted from blood. V and J are TRBV29-1 and TRBJ2-1; D not resolved. Written as DNA, the CDR3 is TGCAGCGTTGCCGGACGGTTCTACGAGCAGTTCTTC. Its translation: CSVAGRFYEQFF.